Following are 19 T cell receptor beta chains from one sample sequenced in a study of low-dose radiotherapy and immunotherapy resistance in tumors. Alpha and beta chains were covered, as first-strand cDNA relied on TRAV- and TRBV-specific primers. A roughly 22-cycle PCR with a constant-region primer and V-primer adapter amplified TCRs. From the reads, TCRdb called clonotypes with MiXCR, one entry per CDR3 protein. The sample contains roughly 90,000 distinct CDR3 sequences, 20% to 25% of which appear only once. The sample's time point: after trial treatment. Documented treatment: LDRT plus nivolumab, ipilimumab, low-dose cyclophosphamide and aspirin (RACIN trial). Sequencing was performed on PBMCs, taken after low-dose radiotherapy plus immunotherapy. The source is a female donor with ovarian cancer.

This clonotype was seen many times. V and J are TRBV18 and TRBJ1-2, with no clear D. Trimming removed 2 bases from V and 3 bases from J, with 7 bases in between. The CDR3 has 13 amino acids. Germline values: CDR1 KGHSH, CDR2 LQKENI. The CDR3 loop is CASSPKEDYGYTF. CDR3 DNA sequence: TGTGCCAGCTCACCAAAGGAGGACTATGGCTACACCTTC.

With respect to this clonotype: This may arise from a read error, as a much more abundant clone is one base away. This chain joins TRBV6-2 or TRBV6-3 and TRBJ2-1; a possible D gene is TRBD2 (5 bases). There are 13 residues in the CDR3. Germline lookup yields CDR1 MNHEY and CDR2 SVGEGT. In nucleotides, the CDR3 is TGTGCCAGCTTCGGGATCCCCCAGAAAGAGCCGTTCTTC. Protein product: CASFGIPQKEPFF.

The genes are TRBV5-6 and TRBJ2-1; 7 bases are a match to TRBD1. Germline loops: CDR1 SGHDT, CDR2 YYEEEE. After removal of 3 bases from V and 4 bases from J, the junction contained 7 bases not matched to a gene. This CDR3 is built from 15 residues. This CDR3 is CASSSSGTAYNEQFF. Written as DNA, the CDR3 is TGTGCCAGCAGCTCGTCCGGGACAGCATACAATGAGCAGTTCTTC.

This clonotype is classed as medium-sized. V is TRBV6-6 and J is TRBJ1-5; 8 bases line up with TRBD1. Trimming at V came to 2 bases and at J to 2 bases, leaving 5 bases not matched to a gene. This CDR3 is 16 amino acids long. Germline CDR1 reads MNHNY; CDR2 reads SVGAGI (reference sequence). The CDR3 loop reads CASSYPQGAGNQPQHF. As DNA, the CDR3 is TGTGCCAGCAGTTACCCTCAGGGGGCAGGCAATCAGCCCCAGCATTTT.

The V and J genes are TRBV6-1 and TRBJ2-1; TRBD2 agrees at 7 bases. The CDR3 covers 15 residues. The germline V gene encodes CDR1 MNHNS and CDR2 SASEGT. V lost 6 bases and J lost 2; bases outside the gene matches: 7. CDR3 loop: CASRERDLAYNEQFF. As DNA, the CDR3 is TGTGCCAGCAGGGAGCGGGATTTAGCCTACAATGAGCAGTTCTTC.

This clonotype appeared many times. The chain uses TRBV5-4 and TRBJ1-2; TRBD1 might be the D (5 bases). V lost 3 bases and J lost 7, with 19 bases in between. Per the germline V gene, CDR1 is SGHNT and CDR2 is YYREEE (reference sequence). The CDR3 is made up of 15 amino acids. The CDR3 sequence: CASSSQTGRDFGYTF. In nucleotides, the CDR3 is TGTGCCAGCAGCTCGCAGACGGGCAGGGATTTTGGCTACACCTTC.

Many counts were recorded for this clonotype. This sequence joins TRBV3-1 and TRBJ1-2; no reliable D call. There are 15 residues in the CDR3. Germline V gene lookup returns CDR1 LGHDT and CDR2 YNNKEL (reference sequence). Between the trimmed V and J ends, which lost 2 bases and 3 bases, there was a span of 13 bases. CDR3 amino acids: CASSQLEGRHYGYTF. The CDR3 nucleotides read TGTGCCAGCAGCCAATTGGAGGGCAGACACTATGGCTACACCTTC.

In this sample, this clonotype turned up many times. The chain has TRBV27 and TRBJ1-1; 7 nucleotides align to TRBD1. The V gene end was trimmed by 8 bases and the J gene end by 1 base; junction bases not matched to a gene: 7. Germline V gives CDR1 MNHEY, CDR2 SMNVEV (reference sequence). The CDR3 runs to 14 residues. This CDR3 reads CASRRDSQNTEAFF. Here the CDR3 DNA reads TGTGCCAGCCGCCGGGACAGCCAGAACACTGAAGCTTTCTTT.

This clonotype was picked up many times. This chain connects TRBV4-2 to TRBJ1-1; TRBD1 aligns across 7 bases. The ends lost 0 bases at V and 0 bases at J; junction bases unmatched: 10. This CDR3 is 18 amino acids long. Per germline, CDR1 LGHNA and CDR2 YNFKEQ. Here the CDR3 DNA reads TGTGCCAGCAGCCAAGATCGGGAGACAGGGCCGATGAACACTGAAGCTTTCTTT. It specifies CASSQDRETGPMNTEAFF.

By share, this clonotype counts as medium-sized. V usage is TRBV28 and J usage is TRBJ2-1; 7 bases map to TRBD2. The CDR3 has 14 amino acids. The germline V gene has CDR1 MDHEN and CDR2 SYDVKM. The J segment lost 7 bases and the V segment lost 2 bases, leaving 5 bases of the junction unmatched. The CDR3 DNA reads TGTGCCAGCAGTTTAGCGGGAGAAGTGAATGAGCAGTTCTTC. Its translation is CASSLAGEVNEQFF.

Ten or more counts support this clonotype. This sequence joins TRBV12-3 or TRBV12-4 and TRBJ2-7, with a tentative D call TRBD1 (6 bases). V shed 6 bases and J shed 0 bases, with 9 bases lying between them. The CDR3 consists of 13 residues. The chain's CDR3 is CASSLDSSYEQYF. In nucleotides, the CDR3 is TGTGCCAGCAGCTTGGACAGCTCCTACGAGCAGTACTTC.

This clonotype was counted many times. This rearrangement joins TRBV28 to TRBJ2-1, with 10 bases matching TRBD2. Germline V gene sequence: CDR1 MDHEN, CDR2 SYDVKM. V lost 0 bases, J lost 0 bases, and 11 bases stayed unmatched. The CDR3 totals 20 residues. The CDR3 protein is CASSLWALAGAQSSYNEQFF. CDR3 nucleotides: TGTGCCAGCAGTTTATGGGCGCTAGCGGGGGCTCAGAGCTCCTACAATGAGCAGTTCTTC.

This clonotype was detected ten times or more. The rearrangement links TRBV4-1 to TRBJ1-2; D is uncertain. The CDR3 spans 14 residues. Trimming removed 0 bases from V and 4 bases from J, with 9 bases in between. The V gene's germline CDR1 is MGHRA and CDR2 YSYEKL. The CDR3 DNA is TGCGCCAGCAGCCAAGATCGGGAGTTCTATGGCTACACCTTC. This sequence encodes CASSQDREFYGYTF.

The J gene is TRBJ2-1, the V gene TRBV20-1; TRBD2 matches at 10 bases. J gave up 4 bases and V 6 bases, and 9 bases lay outside the gene matches. CDR3 length: 15 amino acids. CDR1 DFQATT and CDR2 SNEGSKA come from the germline V gene (reference sequence). The CDR3 sequence is CSAQPSGRGYNEQFF. The CDR3 region has the DNA TGCAGTGCCCAGCCTAGCGGGAGAGGGTACAATGAGCAGTTCTTC.

This clonotype was observed at least ten times. V usage is TRBV4-1 and J usage is TRBJ2-5; TRBD1 is a possible D gene (6 bases). The length of the CDR3 is 17 residues. V lost 6 bases to trimming and J lost 4 bases, with 24 bases between them. Germline V gene data show CDR1 as MGHRA and CDR2 as YSYEKL. This chain's CDR3 is CASRRDTGQKTRETQYF. The CDR3 DNA is TGCGCCAGCAGGAGGGACACGGGCCAGAAGACTCGAGAGACCCAGTACTTC.

This clonotype was picked up many times. The chain links TRBV7-9 to TRBJ2-7; 11 nucleotides line up with TRBD2. This CDR3 spans 16 amino acids. Germline values: CDR1 SEHNR, CDR2 FQNEAQ (reference sequence). Trimming removed 3 bases from V and 0 bases from J; junction bases left unmatched: 4. This CDR3 reads CASSFASGRPSYEQYF. The CDR3 DNA sequence: TGTGCCAGCAGCTTTGCTAGCGGGAGGCCCTCCTACGAGCAGTACTTC.

At least ten counts were recorded for this clonotype. This chain connects TRBV5-1 to TRBJ1-6; 11 nucleotides align to TRBD1. Germline CDR1 is SGHRS and CDR2 is YFSETQ. Trimming at V came to 4 bases and at J to 5 bases, leaving 5 bases not matched to a gene. The CDR3 has 16 amino acids. The CDR3 coding sequence is TGCGCCAGCAGCGAAGGGGACAGGGGGAATAATTCACCCCTCCACTTT. This sequence encodes CASSEGDRGNNSPLHF.

As concerns this clonotype: A far bigger clonotype differs at one base, so this is likely a read error. The rearrangement joins TRBV6-2 or TRBV6-3 to TRBJ2-7; D gene unclear. The germline CDR1 and CDR2 sequences are MNHEY and SVGEGT. The CDR3 sequence is 9 residues long. V lost 7 bases to trimming and J lost 12 bases, with 10 bases between them. This chain's CDR3 is CASKPWGYF. CDR3 DNA: TGTGCCAGCAAGCCCTGGGGGTACTTC.

About this clonotype: Possible read error: a much larger clone is one base away. The J gene is TRBJ1-2, the V gene TRBV4-3, with unresolved D. Deletions cut 4 bases from V and 5 bases from J, with 17 bases between. The germline gives CDR1 LGHNA, CDR2 YSLEER. The CDR3 covers 15 residues. The CDR3 spells CASSPARGGSYGYTF. The DNA for the CDR3 is TGCGCCAGCAGCCCAGCCAGAGGAGGCTCTTATGGCTACACCTTC.